A single sample is the source of the 22 T cell receptor beta chains below, sequenced in a study of PD-L1 blockade in urothelial cancer (dated by TCRdb to the late 2010s). The sample's time point label is to be understood as: pretreatment peripheral blood. The library was generated by the immunoSEQ multiplex PCR assay. The immuneACCESS repertoire file appears here via TCRdb, limited to in-frame rearrangements. These files lack a portion of the clones; in checked studies, under half of the deficit traces to unresolved V genes, and the cause of the others is not known. Counted in this sample were some 120,000 clones; approximately 84% of them appeared once. The ten largest clones capture roughly 3.2% of the sample. The material sequenced was PBMCs, taken around atezolizumab (anti-PD-L1) treatment. These receptors all stem from a man aged 50 or older with urothelial cancer.

The gene calls are TRBV28 and TRBJ2-2; tentative D call: TRBD2 (6 bases). This CDR3 is built from 14 residues. Per the germline V gene, CDR1 is MDHEN and CDR2 is SYDVKM. Trimming left V 6 bases short and J 0 bases short, with 8 bases between. DNA for the CDR3: TGTGCCAGCAGGTGGGGGGCGAACACCGGGGAGCTGTTTTTT. This codes for CASRWGANTGELFF.

The V call is TRBV6-5, the J call TRBJ2-7; 11 bases are shared with TRBD2. Looked up from germline, CDR1 is MNHEY and CDR2 is SVGAGI. The CDR3 covers 15 residues. J lost 1 base, V lost 4 bases, and 3 bases had no gene match. The CDR3 protein is CASSLLAGDSYEQYF. CDR3 sequence (DNA): TGTGCCAGCAGTTTACTAGCGGGGGATTCCTACGAGCAGTACTTC.

V gene TRBV27 combines with J gene TRBJ1-2; 9 bases fit TRBD1. Germline V gene data show CDR1 as MNHEY and CDR2 as SMNVEV (reference sequence). Trimming removed 3 bases from V and 2 bases from J; junction bases left unmatched: 1. This CDR3 spans 14 amino acids. The CDR3 region is CASSFGTGNYGYTF. The CDR3 DNA follows: TGTGCCAGCAGTTTCGGGACAGGGAACTATGGCTACACCTTC.

The chain has TRBV7-9 and TRBJ2-3; D may be TRBD2 (6 bases). The CDR3 is made up of 16 amino acids. V was trimmed by 1 base and J by 0 bases, leaving 11 bases between them. Germline V gene data show CDR1 as SEHNR and CDR2 as FQNEAQ (reference sequence). The CDR3 DNA reads TGTGCCAGCAGCTTAGGTGCGGGGAAAAGCACAGATACGCAGTATTTT. It yields the protein CASSLGAGKSTDTQYF.

This chain links TRBV28 with TRBJ2-3; D not certain. CDR3 length: 16 amino acids. The germline V gene encodes CDR1 MDHEN and CDR2 SYDVKM. V was clipped by 2 bases and J by 0 bases, with 12 bases between them. The CDR3 loop is CASSLIIAASTDTQYF. In DNA, the CDR3 is TGTGCCAGCAGTTTAATCATTGCGGCTAGCACAGATACGCAGTATTTT.

V gene TRBV4-2 combines with J gene TRBJ1-2; 10 nucleotides align to TRBD1. Germline lookup yields CDR1 LGHNA and CDR2 YNFKEQ. The CDR3 totals 14 residues. The V gene end was trimmed by 2 bases and the J gene end by 10 bases; junction bases not matched to a gene: 7. The CDR3 protein is CASSQWEDRGAYTF. The CDR3 coding sequence is TGTGCCAGCAGCCAATGGGAGGACAGGGGGGCCTACACCTTC.

The DNA for the CDR3 is TGTGCCAGTAAATCAGGGAATAATTCACCCCTCCACTTT. This gives the protein CASKSGNNSPLHF. This sequence joins TRBV19 and TRBJ1-6; D might be TRBD1 (5 bases). Trimming cost V 7 bases and J 5 bases, with 9 bases left between them. The CDR3 is 13 amino acids. Germline V gene data show CDR1 as LNHDA and CDR2 as SQIVND (reference sequence).

The CDR3 DNA follows: TGTGCCAGCAGGACCGGACTAGCGGGAGAGCAGTACTTC. Protein: CASRTGLAGEQYF. The rearrangement links TRBV28 to TRBJ2-7; 12 bases are shared with TRBD2. Germline V CDR1 and CDR2: MDHEN, SYDVKM. With V trimmed by 6 bases and J by 7 bases, 4 bases remained unmatched. CDR3 length equals 13 residues. Drawing the rest from reference TRBV28 and TRBJ2-7, the complete variable domain is DVKVTQSSRYLVKRTGEKVFLECVQDMDHENMFWYRQDPGLGLRLIYFSYDVKMKEKGDIPEGYSVSREKKERFSLILESASTNQTSMYLCASRTGLAGEQYFGPGTRLTVT.

The table lists this clone with a few counts. This chain connects TRBV5-8 to TRBJ2-7, with 8 bases matching TRBD1. The trim removed 5 bases at V and 1 base at J, leaving 8 bases unmatched. There are 15 residues in the CDR3. The germline gives CDR1 SGHTS, CDR2 YDEGEE. The CDR3 DNA follows: TGTGCCAGCAGTGCCGGGCAGGGGGCATCCTACGAGCAGTACTTC. Its protein product is CASSAGQGASYEQYF.

The chain couples TRBV1 to TRBJ2-1; TRBD2 is the table's D call and was not checked against the DNA. TRBV1 is a documented pseudogene. The CDR3 consists of 13 residues. The CDR3: CTSSLRLAVEQFF. DNA of the CDR3: TGCACCAGCAGCCTCCGACTAGCGGTTGAGCAGTTCTTC.

This chain joins TRBV6-1 and TRBJ2-4, with TRBD1 matching 7 bases. CDR1 and CDR2 (germline): MNHNS, SASEGT. V lost 10 bases and J lost 2; bases outside the gene matches: 8. CDR3 length equals 14 residues. The CDR3 DNA reads as TGTGCCATCAAGACAGGGACGACCAAAAACATTCAGTACTTC. It codes for CAIKTGTTKNIQYF.

This clone has a single count. CDR3 protein: CASSENRNYEQYF. CDR3 sequence (DNA): TGTGCCAGCAGTGAAAACAGGAACTACGAGCAGTACTTC. The V call is TRBV6-1, the J call TRBJ2-7; D might be TRBD1 (5 bases). The V end was cut by 2 bases, the J end by 3 bases, with 8 bases between. CDR1 and CDR2 from the germline V gene are MNHNS and SASEGT. The CDR3 length is 13 residues.

This chain uses TRBV15 with TRBJ1-2; 10 nucleotides line up with TRBD1. V was clipped by 5 bases and J by 3 bases; unmatched bases: 6. The CDR3 is made up of 15 amino acids. Germline CDR1 reads LNHNV; CDR2 reads YYDKDF (reference sequence). CDR3 loop: CATSYRQGADYGYTF. The CDR3 coding sequence is TGTGCCACCAGCTACCGACAGGGGGCTGACTATGGCTACACCTTC.

V usage is TRBV9 and J usage is TRBJ2-2, with unresolved D. This CDR3 region has 13 residues. Germline V gene lookup returns CDR1 SGDLS and CDR2 YYNGEE. V was cut by 0 bases and J by 7 bases, with 7 bases left in between. CDR3 nucleotides: TGTGCCAGCAGCGTAGATCTTCTCGGGGAGCTGTTTTTT. Translating gives CASSVDLLGELFF.

The rearrangement links TRBV28 to TRBJ2-5; 13 bases are shared with TRBD2. Germline-derived CDR1 and CDR2 are MDHEN and SYDVKM. This CDR3 has 16 residues. The V segment lost 6 bases and the J segment 2 bases; nucleotides outside the gene matches: 6. CDR3 nucleotide sequence: TGTGCCAGCAGAATCGGACTAGCGGGAGCGCAAGAGACCCAGTACTTC. This codes for CASRIGLAGAQETQYF.

The chain employs TRBV10-1 and TRBJ2-1; TRBD2 agrees at 8 bases. The V gene's germline CDR1 is WNHNN and CDR2 SYGVQD (reference sequence). The CDR3 is 16 amino acids. V trimming: 4 bases; J trimming: 6 bases; junction bases outside the gene matches: 11. The CDR3 DNA reads as TGCGCCAGCAGTGGTGGGGGACTAGAGGATCTCAATGAGCAGTTCTTC. Its translation: CASSGGGLEDLNEQFF.

The V gene is TRBV11-2, the J gene TRBJ1-2; tentatively, D is TRBD1 (6 bases). CDR1 and CDR2 from the germline V gene are SGHAT and FQNNGV. The CDR3 length is 12 residues. Trimming removed 10 bases at V and 4 bases at J, with 13 bases between. The CDR3 bases are TGTGCCACCCTAACAGGGTCCTATGGCTACACCTTC. It codes for CATLTGSYGYTF.

This chain connects TRBV18 to TRBJ2-5, with D maybe TRBD1 (5 bases). This CDR3 contains 15 residues. The germline V gene encodes CDR1 KGHSH and CDR2 LQKENI. Trimming left V 6 bases short and J 5 bases short, with 19 bases between. The CDR3 region is CASSSDTRQVETQYF. The CDR3, as DNA: TGTGCCAGCTCGTCGGACACCCGTCAAGTGGAGACCCAGTACTTC.

The chain combines TRBV5-4 with TRBJ1-4; 9 bases are a match to TRBD1. V trimming: 4 bases; J trimming: 4 bases; junction bases outside the gene matches: 5. CDR3 length: 15 residues. Germline lookup yields CDR1 SGHNT and CDR2 YYREEE (reference sequence). CDR3 sequence (DNA): TGTGCCAGCAGCGGGGGGACAGGGAATAATGAAAAACTGTTTTTT. Amino acids: CASSGGTGNNEKLFF.

A word on this clone: Compared with germline, one end of the junction differs, possibly owing to a read error. This rearrangement joins TRBV6-6 to TRBJ2-4, with a tentative D call TRBD2 (6 bases). The CDR3 spans 12 residues. Germline V gene lookup returns CDR1 MNHNY and CDR2 SVGAGI (reference sequence). DNA for the CDR3: TGTGCCAGCAGTTTGGGGGACGGGCGGGGCCTCTTC. It encodes CASSLGDGRGLF.

The V gene is TRBV11-1, the J gene TRBJ2-1; TRBD2 matches 10 bases. Germline lookup yields CDR1 SGHAT and CDR2 FQDESV (reference sequence). The CDR3 consists of 15 residues. Germline trimming cut 5 bases from V and 8 bases from J; bases unmatched to any gene: 9. This CDR3 reads CASSITGTSVDEQFF. CDR3 DNA sequence: TGTGCCAGCAGCATCACCGGGACTAGCGTGGATGAGCAGTTCTTC.

The rearrangement links TRBV5-4 to TRBJ2-1; 13 bases agree with TRBD2. There are 15 residues in the CDR3. Trimming took 7 bases from V and 9 from J; bases not matched to a gene: 10. CDR1 and CDR2 (germline): SGHNT, YYREEE (reference sequence). The CDR3 nucleotides read TGTGCCAGCCTAGATCGGACTAGCGGGAGTGGTGAGCAGTTCTTC. Translation: CASLDRTSGSGEQFF.